Described below is a single T cell receptor beta chain sequence and its context. The sample originates from a study of blood T cell repertoires in COVID-19. Generated by immunoSEQ multiplex PCR, the TCRdb table keeps only in-frame clones and is missing some. The data contain under 300,000 clones, around 90% of them singletons. The clonotype comes from a woman aged 30 to 39 with acute COVID-19. The material sequenced was PBMCs or T cells enriched from blood (not recorded which).

The DNA of the CDR3 is TGTGCCAGCTCACCACTTATACTAGAAAAACTGTTTTTT. Protein product: CASSPLILEKLFF. The chain links TRBV18 to TRBJ1-4, with unresolved D. The germline CDR1 and CDR2 sequences are KGHSH and LQKENI. The CDR3 has 13 amino acids. V lost 1 base to trimming and J lost 8 bases, with 8 bases between them.